The sequence of this TCR beta chain was determined in a study of cytomegalovirus exposure and HLA in healthy donors. Regarding the study as a whole: Common viral pathogens (according to a later analysis) appeared linked to several of the most significant clusters. Most TCR sequences were rare, but some public TCRs occurred in many donors.

PCR used 60 Vbeta primers and 13 Jbeta primers. Using immunoSEQ multiplex PCR, the repertoire was profiled, and TCRdb retains in-frame clones only, with some absent. The sample lists roughly 200,000 clones, about 80% seen once, with under 4.5% in the top ten. Those who donated were healthy bone marrow donors. Nominal health characterized the donors when sampled, though unrecorded immune exposures were likely. In its sample, this clone was seen a few times. As yet, its antigen is unknown. This CDR3 region has 15 residues. From germline, CDR1 is SQVTM and CDR2 ANQGSEA. The V segment lost 2 bases and the J segment 2 bases; nucleotides outside the gene matches: 3.

Sequenced material: PBMCs. V gene TRBV29-1 combines with J gene TRBJ2-1; 10 bases map to TRBD2. The sequence derives from a young woman in good health and CMV-seropositive. CDR3 sequence: CSVESSGRAYNEQFF. DNA of the CDR3: TGCAGCGTTGAATCTAGCGGGAGAGCCTACAATGAGCAGTTCTTC.